This T cell receptor (beta chain) is from a study of shared clonotypes between healthy human individuals. The study's findings and limits: Richness estimates generally favored naive over memory subsets.

This clone has a single count. Antigen: not known. This table comes from immunoSEQ multiplex PCR, and its TCRdb copy is limited to in-frame clones, with some not included. The sample includes approximately 2.5 million clones, around 94% of them seen just once. CD4+ cell separation produced CD45RA+ naive and CD45RA-negative memory subsets. Input material: naive CD4+ T cells sorted from blood. Subset: CD45RA+ positively selected. The TCR sequence derives from a man in his late teens or twenties in good health.

The CDR3 region is CASSSNLGKFSEQYF. The DNA of the CDR3 is TGTGCCAGCAGCTCTAACTTGGGCAAATTCTCCGAGCAGTACTTC. This chain joins TRBV7-9 and TRBJ2-7, with D hard to call. Between the trimmed V and J ends, which lost 4 bases and 6 bases, there was a span of 19 bases. The CDR3 contains 15 residues. CDR1 SEHNR and CDR2 FQNEAQ come from the germline V gene (reference sequence).